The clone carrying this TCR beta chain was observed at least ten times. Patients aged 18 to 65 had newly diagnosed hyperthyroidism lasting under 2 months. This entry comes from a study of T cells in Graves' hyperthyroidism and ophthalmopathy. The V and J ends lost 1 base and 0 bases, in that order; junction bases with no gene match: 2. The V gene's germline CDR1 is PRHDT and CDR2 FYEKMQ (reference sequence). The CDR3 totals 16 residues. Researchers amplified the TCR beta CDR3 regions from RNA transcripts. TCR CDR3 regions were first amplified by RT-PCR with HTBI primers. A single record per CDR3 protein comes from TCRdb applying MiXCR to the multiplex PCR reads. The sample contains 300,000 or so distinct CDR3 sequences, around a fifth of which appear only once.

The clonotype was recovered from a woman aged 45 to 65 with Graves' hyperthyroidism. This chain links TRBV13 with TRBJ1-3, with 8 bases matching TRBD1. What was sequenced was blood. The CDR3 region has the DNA TGTGCCAGCAGCTTAGACAGGGGGAGCTCTGGAAACACCATATATTTT. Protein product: CASSLDRGSSGNTIYF.